Listed here are 8 T cell receptor beta chains from one sample, sequenced in a study of vaccination effects on CD4 cells after COVID-19. No antigen has been assigned to these receptors. This table comes from immunoSEQ multiplex PCR, and its TCRdb copy is limited to in-frame clones, with some not included. The table shows around 70,000 clones, with roughly three quarters occurring only once. The authors isolated CD4+ T cells after about 10 days of culture. The specimen comprised CD4+ T cells from PBMCs cultured without peptide, sampled before COVID-19 vaccination. Receptors originate from a human donor who received a COVID-19 vaccine.

CDR3 bases: TGTGCCACCAGTGATGGGTCTTTCGGGGGGCCCCACAATGAGCAGTTCTTC. This codes for CATSDGSFGGPHNEQFF. The V gene is TRBV24-1, the J gene TRBJ2-1; weak D call: TRBD2 (7 bases). This CDR3 comprises 17 residues. The germline V gene has CDR1 KGHDR and CDR2 SFDVKD. Trimming took 3 bases from V and 5 from J, leaving 19 bases between them.

J is TRBJ2-1 and V is TRBV4-1, with D possibly being TRBD2 (7 bases). This CDR3 comprises 16 residues. V dropped 0 bases and J dropped 7 bases, with 16 bases sitting between them. Germline-derived CDR1 and CDR2 are MGHRA and YSYEKL. In nucleotides, the CDR3 is TGCGCCAGCAGCCAAGATAACAGGGAGGGTTGGAATGAGCAGTTCTTC. Protein: CASSQDNREGWNEQFF.

V usage is TRBV24-1 and J usage is TRBJ1-6; D remains unclear. The V gene's germline CDR1 is KGHDR and CDR2 SFDVKD. Deletions cut 3 bases from V and 7 bases from J, with 3 bases between. The CDR3 is 12 residues long. The CDR3 loop reads CATSDANSPLHF. In DNA form, the CDR3 reads TGTGCCACCAGTGATGCCAATTCACCCCTCCACTTT.

The rearrangement links TRBV19 to TRBJ2-7; D uncertain. Trimming pared 4 bases from V and 6 bases from J, leaving 13 bases between. This CDR3 region has 13 residues. CDR1 is LNHDA, CDR2 SQIVND, per germline (reference sequence). The DNA for the CDR3 is TGTGCCAGTAGTAAAAATCCCCTAGGCGAGCAGTACGTC. It codes for CASSKNPLGEQYV.

This clone was counted a few times. CDR3: CARRLDSNNEQFF. The CDR3 coding sequence is TGTGCCAGACGCCTAGACTCAAACAATGAGCAGTTCTTC. The chain couples TRBV2 to TRBJ2-1, with unresolved D. Deletions cut 9 bases from V and 5 bases from J, with 14 bases between. The CDR3 is 13 amino acids. Germline V gene lookup returns CDR1 SNHLY and CDR2 FYNNEI.

The chain joins TRBV5-1 to TRBJ1-1; TRBD1 might be the D (6 bases). The CDR3 consists of 15 residues. V gave up 0 bases and J gave up 5 bases, with 14 bases separating them. CDR1 SGHRS and CDR2 YFSETQ come from the germline V gene. CDR3 nucleotides: TGCGCCAGCAGCTTGGCCACGGGGGCGAGAACTGAAGCTTTCTTT. Amino acids: CASSLATGARTEAFF.

The chain links TRBV7-2 to TRBJ1-2, with a tentative D call TRBD1 (6 bases). This CDR3 comprises 15 residues. In germline, CDR1 is SGHTA, CDR2 FQGNSA. Between the trimmed V and J ends, which lost 5 bases and 7 bases, there was a span of 20 bases. The CDR3 here is CASSPISGDRGGYTF. The CDR3 DNA is TGTGCCAGCAGCCCAATCTCAGGGGATAGGGGTGGCTACACCTTC. The variable domain in full, completed from reference TRBV7-2 and TRBJ1-2, reads GAGVSQSPSNKVTEKGKDVELRCDPISGHTALYWYRQSLGQGLEFLIYFQGNSAPDKSGLPSDRFSAERTGGSVSTLTIQRTQQEDSAVYLCASSPISGDRGGYTFGSGTRLTVV.

V usage is TRBV11-3 and J usage is TRBJ1-1, with D maybe TRBD1 (5 bases). CDR1 and CDR2 (germline): SGHNT, YENEEA. The germline V and J ends were trimmed by 3 bases and 4 bases, with 9 bases remaining between them. The CDR3 consists of 13 residues. The CDR3 nucleotides read TGTGCCAGCAGCTTTCGGGGCGGCACTGAAGCTTTCTTT. Encoded protein: CASSFRGGTEAFF.